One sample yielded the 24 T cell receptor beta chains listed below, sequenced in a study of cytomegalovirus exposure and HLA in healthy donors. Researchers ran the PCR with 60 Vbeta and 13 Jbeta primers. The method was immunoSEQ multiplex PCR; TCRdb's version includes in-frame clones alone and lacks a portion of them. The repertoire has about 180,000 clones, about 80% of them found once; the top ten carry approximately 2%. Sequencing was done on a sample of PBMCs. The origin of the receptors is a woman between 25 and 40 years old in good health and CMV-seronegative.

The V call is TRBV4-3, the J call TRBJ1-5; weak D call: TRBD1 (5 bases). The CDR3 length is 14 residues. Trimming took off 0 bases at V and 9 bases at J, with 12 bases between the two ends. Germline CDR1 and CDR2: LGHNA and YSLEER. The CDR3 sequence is CASSQEPGFPPQHF. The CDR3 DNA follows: TGCGCCAGCAGCCAAGAACCAGGGTTTCCGCCCCAGCATTTT.

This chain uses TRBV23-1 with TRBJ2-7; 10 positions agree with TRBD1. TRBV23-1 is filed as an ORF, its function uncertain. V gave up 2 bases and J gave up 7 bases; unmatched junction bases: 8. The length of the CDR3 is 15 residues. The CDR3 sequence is CASSQPGTGEREQYF. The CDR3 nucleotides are TGCGCCAGCAGTCAACCGGGGACAGGGGAGAGAGAGCAGTACTTC.

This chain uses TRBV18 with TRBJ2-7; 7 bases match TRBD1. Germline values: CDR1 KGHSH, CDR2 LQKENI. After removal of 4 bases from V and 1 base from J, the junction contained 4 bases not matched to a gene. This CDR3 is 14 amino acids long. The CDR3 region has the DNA TGTGCCAGCTCACGAAAGACAGGGTCCTACGAGCAGTACTTC. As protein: CASSRKTGSYEQYF.

CDR3 DNA: TGCAGCGTTGAGACCACAGGGGGGCAGGCAGCTTTCTTT. Residues: CSVETTGGQAAFF. This chain links TRBV29-1 with TRBJ1-1; 8 bases match TRBD1. CDR1 and CDR2 from the germline V gene are SQVTM and ANQGSEA. The CDR3 consists of 13 residues. With 3 bases clipped from V and 10 bases from J, the junction kept 10 bases outside the gene matches.

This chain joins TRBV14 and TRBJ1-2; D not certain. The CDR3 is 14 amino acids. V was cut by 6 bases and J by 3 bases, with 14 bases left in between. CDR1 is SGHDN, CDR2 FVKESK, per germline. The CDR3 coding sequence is TGTGCCAGCAGTCATACACCTTATGACTATGGCTACACCTTC. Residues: CASSHTPYDYGYTF.

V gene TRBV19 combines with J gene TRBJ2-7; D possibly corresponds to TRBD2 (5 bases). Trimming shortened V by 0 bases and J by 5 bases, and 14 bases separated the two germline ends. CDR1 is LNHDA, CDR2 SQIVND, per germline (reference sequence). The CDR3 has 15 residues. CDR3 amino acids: CASSIDLSSVNEQYF. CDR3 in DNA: TGTGCCAGTAGTATAGATCTGAGTAGCGTTAACGAGCAGTACTTC.

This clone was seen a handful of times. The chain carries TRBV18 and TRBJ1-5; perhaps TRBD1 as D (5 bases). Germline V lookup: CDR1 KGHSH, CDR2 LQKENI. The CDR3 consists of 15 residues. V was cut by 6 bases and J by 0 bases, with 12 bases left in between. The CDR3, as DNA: TGTGCCAGCTCTCTGACAGAGCCTAGCAATCAGCCCCAGCATTTT. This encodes CASSLTEPSNQPQHF.

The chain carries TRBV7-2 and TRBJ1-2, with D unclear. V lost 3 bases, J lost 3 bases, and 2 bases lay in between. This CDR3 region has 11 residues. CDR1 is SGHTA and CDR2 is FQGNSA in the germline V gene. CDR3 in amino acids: CASSFYYGYTF. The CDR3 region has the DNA TGTGCCAGCAGCTTCTACTATGGCTACACCTTC.

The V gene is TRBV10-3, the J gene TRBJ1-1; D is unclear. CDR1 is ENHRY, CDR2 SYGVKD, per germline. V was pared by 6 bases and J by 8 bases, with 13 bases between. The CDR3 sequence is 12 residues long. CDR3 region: CAISELGLEAFF. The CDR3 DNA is TGTGCCATCAGCGAACTGGGCCTAGAAGCTTTCTTT.

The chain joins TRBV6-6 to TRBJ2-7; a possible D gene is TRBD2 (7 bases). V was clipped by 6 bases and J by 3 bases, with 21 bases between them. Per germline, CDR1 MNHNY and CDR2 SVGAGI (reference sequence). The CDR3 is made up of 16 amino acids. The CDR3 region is CASSQARGGGDYEQYF. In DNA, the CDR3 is TGTGCCAGCAGCCAAGCTCGTGGAGGGGGGGACTACGAGCAGTACTTC.

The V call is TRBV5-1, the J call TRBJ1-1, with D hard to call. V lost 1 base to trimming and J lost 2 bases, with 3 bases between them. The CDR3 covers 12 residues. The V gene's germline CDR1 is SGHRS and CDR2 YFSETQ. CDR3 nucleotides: TGCGCCAGCAGCTTGCCTAACACTGAAGCTTTCTTT. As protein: CASSLPNTEAFF.

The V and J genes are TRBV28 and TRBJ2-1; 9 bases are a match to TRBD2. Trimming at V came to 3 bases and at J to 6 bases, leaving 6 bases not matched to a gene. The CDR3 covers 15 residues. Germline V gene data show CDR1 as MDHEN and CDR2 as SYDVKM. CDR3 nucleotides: TGTGCCAGCAGTTTCCTCAGCGGGGGGATCAATGAGCAGTTCTTC. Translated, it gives CASSFLSGGINEQFF.

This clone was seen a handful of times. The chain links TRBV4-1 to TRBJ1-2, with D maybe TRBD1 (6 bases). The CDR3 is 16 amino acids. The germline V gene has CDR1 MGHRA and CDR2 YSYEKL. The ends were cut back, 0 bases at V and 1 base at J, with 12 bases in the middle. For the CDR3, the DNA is TGCGCCAGCAGCCAAGAGCGACAGGTCATTAACTATGGCTACACCTTC. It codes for CASSQERQVINYGYTF.

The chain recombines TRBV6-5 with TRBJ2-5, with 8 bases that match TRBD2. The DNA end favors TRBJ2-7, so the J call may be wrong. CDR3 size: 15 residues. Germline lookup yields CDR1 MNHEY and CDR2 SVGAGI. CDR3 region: CASSYSGAGGYEQYF. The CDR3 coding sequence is TGTGCCAGCAGTTACTCGGGCGCGGGGGGCTACGAGCAGTACTTC.

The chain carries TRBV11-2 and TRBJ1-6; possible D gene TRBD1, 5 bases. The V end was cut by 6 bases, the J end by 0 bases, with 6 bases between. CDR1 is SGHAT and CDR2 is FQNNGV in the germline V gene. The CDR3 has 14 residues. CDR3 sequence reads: CASRDSSYNSPLHF. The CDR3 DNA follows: TGTGCCAGCAGAGACAGCTCCTATAATTCACCCCTCCACTTT. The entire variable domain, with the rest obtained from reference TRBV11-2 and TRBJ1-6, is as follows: EAGVAQSPRYKIIEKRQSVAFWCNPISGHATLYWYQQILGQGPKLLIQFQNNGVVDDSQLPKDRFSAERLKGVDSTLKIQPAKLEDSAVYLCASRDSSYNSPLHFGNGTRLTVT.

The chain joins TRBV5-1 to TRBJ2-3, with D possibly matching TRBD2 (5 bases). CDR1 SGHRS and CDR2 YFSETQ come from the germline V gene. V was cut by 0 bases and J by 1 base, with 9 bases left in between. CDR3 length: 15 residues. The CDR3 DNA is TGCGCCAGCAGCTTGGGCGGGCCGCGCACAGATACGCAGTATTTT. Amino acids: CASSLGGPRTDTQYF.

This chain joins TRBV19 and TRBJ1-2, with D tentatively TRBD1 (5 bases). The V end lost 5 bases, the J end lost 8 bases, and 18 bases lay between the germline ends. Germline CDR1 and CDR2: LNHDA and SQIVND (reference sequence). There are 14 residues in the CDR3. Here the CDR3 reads CASSVSQGVSGYTF. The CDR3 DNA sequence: TGTGCCAGTAGTGTATCCCAGGGTGTGTCCGGCTACACCTTC.

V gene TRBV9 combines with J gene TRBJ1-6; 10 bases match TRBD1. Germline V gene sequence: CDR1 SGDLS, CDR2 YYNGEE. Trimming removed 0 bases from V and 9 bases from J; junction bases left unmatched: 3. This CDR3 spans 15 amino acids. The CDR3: CASSVGQGASSPLHF. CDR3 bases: TGTGCCAGCAGCGTAGGACAGGGGGCAAGTTCACCCCTCCACTTT.

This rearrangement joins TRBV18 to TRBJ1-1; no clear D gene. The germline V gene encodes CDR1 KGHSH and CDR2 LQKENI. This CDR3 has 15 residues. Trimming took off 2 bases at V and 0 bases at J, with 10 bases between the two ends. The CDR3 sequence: CASSPEAGMNTEAFF. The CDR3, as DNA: TGTGCCAGCTCACCAGAGGCGGGAATGAACACTGAAGCTTTCTTT.

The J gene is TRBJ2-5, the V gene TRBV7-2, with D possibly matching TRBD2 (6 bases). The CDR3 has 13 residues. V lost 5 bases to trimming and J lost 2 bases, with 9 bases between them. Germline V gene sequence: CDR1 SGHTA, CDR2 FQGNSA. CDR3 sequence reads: CASSAREQETQYF. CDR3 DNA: TGTGCCAGCAGCGCCCGGGAGCAAGAGACCCAGTACTTC.

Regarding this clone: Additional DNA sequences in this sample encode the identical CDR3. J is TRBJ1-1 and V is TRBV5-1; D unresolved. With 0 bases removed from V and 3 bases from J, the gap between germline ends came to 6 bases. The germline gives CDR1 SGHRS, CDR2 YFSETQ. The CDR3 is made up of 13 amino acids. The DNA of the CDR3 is TGCGCCAGCAGCTTGGGACGGGACACTGAAGCTTTCTTT. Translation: CASSLGRDTEAFF.

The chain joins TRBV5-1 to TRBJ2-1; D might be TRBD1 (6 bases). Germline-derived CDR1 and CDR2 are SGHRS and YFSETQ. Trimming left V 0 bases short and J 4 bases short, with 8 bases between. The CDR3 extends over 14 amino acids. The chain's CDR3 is CASSLATGYNEQFF. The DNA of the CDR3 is TGCGCCAGCAGCTTGGCCACAGGGTACAATGAGCAGTTCTTC.

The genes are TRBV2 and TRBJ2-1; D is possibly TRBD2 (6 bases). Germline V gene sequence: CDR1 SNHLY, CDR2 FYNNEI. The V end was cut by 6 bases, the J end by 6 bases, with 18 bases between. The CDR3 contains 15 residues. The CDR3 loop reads CASSYAYGGGNEQFF. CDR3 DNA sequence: TGTGCCAGCAGCTACGCTTACGGGGGAGGCAATGAGCAGTTCTTC.

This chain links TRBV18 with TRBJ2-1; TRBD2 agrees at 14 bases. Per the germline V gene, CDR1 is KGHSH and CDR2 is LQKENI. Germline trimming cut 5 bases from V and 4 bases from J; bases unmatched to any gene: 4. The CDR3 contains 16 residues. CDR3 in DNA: TGTGCCAGCTCAGGACTAGCGGGGGGCCTATACAATGAGCAGTTCTTC. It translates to CASSGLAGGLYNEQFF.